What follows are 2 T cell receptor beta chains derived from one specimen sequenced in a study of blood T cell repertoires in COVID-19. Data came from immunoSEQ multiplex PCR; TCRdb stores just in-frame clones and leaves some out. The repertoire holds fewer than 350,000 clones, with around 89% as singletons. Sequencing was carried out using peripheral blood. The origin of the receptors is a middle-aged man with acute or convalescent COVID-19.

The chain joins TRBV29-1 to TRBJ2-5, with 7 bases that match TRBD2. The trim removed 5 bases at V and 0 bases at J, leaving 9 bases unmatched. Germline V gene sequence: CDR1 SQVTM, CDR2 ANQGSEA. The CDR3 covers 15 residues. The CDR3 loop is CSVSGASGYQETQYF. Written as DNA, the CDR3 is TGCAGCGTTTCGGGAGCTAGCGGCTACCAAGAGACCCAGTACTTC.

V is TRBV5-6 and J is TRBJ2-7, with 11 bases that match TRBD1. V was clipped by 3 bases and J by 9 bases; unmatched bases: 8. Germline V gene lookup returns CDR1 SGHDT and CDR2 YYEEEE. The CDR3 contains 14 residues. The CDR3 spells CASSSPGQGGLQYF. CDR3 nucleotide sequence: TGTGCCAGCAGCTCTCCGGGACAGGGGGGATTGCAGTACTTC. The complete variable domain, with remaining parts taken from reference TRBV5-6 and TRBJ2-7, reads DAGVTQSPTHLIKTRGQQVTLRCSPKSGHDTVSWYQQALGQGPQFIFQYYEEEERQRGNFPDRFSGHQFPNYSSELNVNALLLGDSALYLCASSSPGQGGLQYFGPGTRLTVT.